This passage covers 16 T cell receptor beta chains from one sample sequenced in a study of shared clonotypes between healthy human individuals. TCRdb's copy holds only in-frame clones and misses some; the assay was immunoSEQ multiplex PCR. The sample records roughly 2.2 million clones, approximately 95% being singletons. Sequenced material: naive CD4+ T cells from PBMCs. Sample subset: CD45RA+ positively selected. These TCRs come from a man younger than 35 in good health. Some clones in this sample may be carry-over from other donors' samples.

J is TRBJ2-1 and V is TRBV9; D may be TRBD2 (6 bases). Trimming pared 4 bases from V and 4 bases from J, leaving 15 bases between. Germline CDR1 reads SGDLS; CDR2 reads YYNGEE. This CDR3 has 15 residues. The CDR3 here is CASSSGSGTYNEQFF. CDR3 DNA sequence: TGTGCCAGCAGCTCCGGGAGCGGTACTTACAATGAGCAGTTCTTC.

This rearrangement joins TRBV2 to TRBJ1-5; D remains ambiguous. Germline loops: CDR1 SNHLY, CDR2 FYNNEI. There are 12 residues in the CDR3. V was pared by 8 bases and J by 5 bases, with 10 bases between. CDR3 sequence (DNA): TGTGCCAGCTCTAAGGGTTATCAGCCCCAGCATTTT. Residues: CASSKGYQPQHF. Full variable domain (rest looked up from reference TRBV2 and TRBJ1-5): EPEVTQTPSHQVTQMGQEVILRCVPISNHLYFYWYRQILGQKVEFLVSFYNNEISEKSEIFDDQFSVERPDGSNFTLKIRSTKLEDSAMYFCASSKGYQPQHFGDGTRLSIL.

The CDR3 spells CAISDSGQGGHEQYF. The CDR3 DNA reads as TGTGCCATCAGTGACTCGGGACAGGGGGGCCACGAGCAGTACTTC. This sequence joins TRBV10-3 and TRBJ2-5, with TRBD1 matching 11 bases. The J call is uncertain, as TRBJ2-7 better fits the DNA end. CDR1 is ENHRY, CDR2 SYGVKD, per germline. The CDR3 length is 15 residues.

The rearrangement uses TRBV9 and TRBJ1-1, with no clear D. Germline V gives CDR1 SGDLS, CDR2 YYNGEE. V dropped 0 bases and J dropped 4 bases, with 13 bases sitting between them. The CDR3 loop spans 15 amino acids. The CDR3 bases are TGTGCCAGCAGCGTAGCCCCCCATAGTGCCACTGAAGCTTTCTTT. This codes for CASSVAPHSATEAFF.

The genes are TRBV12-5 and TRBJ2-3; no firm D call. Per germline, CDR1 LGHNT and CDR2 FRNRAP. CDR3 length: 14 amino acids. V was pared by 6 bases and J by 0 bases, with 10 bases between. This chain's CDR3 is CASGLGFSTDTQYF. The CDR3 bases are TGTGCTAGTGGCTTAGGCTTTAGCACAGATACGCAGTATTTT.

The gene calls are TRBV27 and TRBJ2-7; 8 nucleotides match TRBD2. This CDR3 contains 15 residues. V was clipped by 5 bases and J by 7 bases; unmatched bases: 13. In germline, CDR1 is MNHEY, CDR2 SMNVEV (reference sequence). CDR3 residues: CASSPEAGVTGEQYF. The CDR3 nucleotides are TGTGCCAGCAGTCCCGAAGCGGGAGTTACGGGGGAGCAGTACTTC.

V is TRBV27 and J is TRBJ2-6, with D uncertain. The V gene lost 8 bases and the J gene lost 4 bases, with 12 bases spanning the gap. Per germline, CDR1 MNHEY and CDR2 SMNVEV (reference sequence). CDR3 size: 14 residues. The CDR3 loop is CASSAGSGANVLTF. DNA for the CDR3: TGTGCCAGCTCCGCCGGTTCCGGGGCCAACGTCCTGACTTTC.

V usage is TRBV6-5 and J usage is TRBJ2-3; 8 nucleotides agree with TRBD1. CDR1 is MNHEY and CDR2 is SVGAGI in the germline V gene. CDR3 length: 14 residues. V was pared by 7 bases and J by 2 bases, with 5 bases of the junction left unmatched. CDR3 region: CASKRQGLTDTQYF. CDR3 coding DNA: TGTGCCAGCAAACGACAGGGGCTCACAGATACGCAGTATTTT.

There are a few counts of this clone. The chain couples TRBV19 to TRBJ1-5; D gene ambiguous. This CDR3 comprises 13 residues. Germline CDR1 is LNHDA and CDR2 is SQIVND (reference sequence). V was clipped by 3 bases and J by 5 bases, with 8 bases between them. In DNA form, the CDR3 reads TGTGCCAGTAGTATCGTGGGATATCAGCCCCAGCATTTT. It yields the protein CASSIVGYQPQHF.

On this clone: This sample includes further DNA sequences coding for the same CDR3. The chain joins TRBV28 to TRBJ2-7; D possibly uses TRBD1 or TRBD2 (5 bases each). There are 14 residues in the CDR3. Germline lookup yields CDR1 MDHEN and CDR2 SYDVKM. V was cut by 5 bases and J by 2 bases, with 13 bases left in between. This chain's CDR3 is CASSTPGRPYEQYF. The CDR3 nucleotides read TGTGCCAGCAGTACACCGGGACGCCCCTACGAGCAGTACTTC.

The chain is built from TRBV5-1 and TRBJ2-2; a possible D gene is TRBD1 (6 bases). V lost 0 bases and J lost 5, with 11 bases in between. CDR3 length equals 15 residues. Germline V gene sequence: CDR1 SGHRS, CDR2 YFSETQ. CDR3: CASSLVQGRTGELFF. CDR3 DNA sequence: TGCGCCAGCAGCTTGGTTCAGGGGCGGACCGGGGAGCTGTTTTTT.

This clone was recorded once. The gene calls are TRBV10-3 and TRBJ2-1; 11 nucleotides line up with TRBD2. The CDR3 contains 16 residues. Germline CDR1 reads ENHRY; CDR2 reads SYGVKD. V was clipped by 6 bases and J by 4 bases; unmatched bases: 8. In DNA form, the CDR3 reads TGTGCCATCAGAGAGACCGGGACTAGCGGATACAATGAGCAGTTCTTC. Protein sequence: CAIRETGTSGYNEQFF.

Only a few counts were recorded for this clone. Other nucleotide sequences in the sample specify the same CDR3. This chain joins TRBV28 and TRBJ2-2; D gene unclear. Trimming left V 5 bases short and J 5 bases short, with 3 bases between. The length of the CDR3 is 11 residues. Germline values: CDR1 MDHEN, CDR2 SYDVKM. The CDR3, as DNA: TGTGCCAGCAGTCTAACCGGGGAGCTGTTTTTT. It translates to CASSLTGELFF.

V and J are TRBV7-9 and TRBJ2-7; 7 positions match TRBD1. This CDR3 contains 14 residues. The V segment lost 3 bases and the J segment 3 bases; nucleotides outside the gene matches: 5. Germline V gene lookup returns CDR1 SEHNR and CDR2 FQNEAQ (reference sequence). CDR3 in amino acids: CASSLGNRGYEQYF. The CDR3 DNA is TGTGCCAGCAGCTTGGGGAACAGGGGCTACGAGCAGTACTTC.

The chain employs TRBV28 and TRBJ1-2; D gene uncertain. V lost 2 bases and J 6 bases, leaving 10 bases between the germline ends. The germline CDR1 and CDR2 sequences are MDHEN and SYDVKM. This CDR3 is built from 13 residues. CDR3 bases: TGTGCCAGCAGTTTAGGACGGATGAATGGCTACACCTTC. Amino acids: CASSLGRMNGYTF.

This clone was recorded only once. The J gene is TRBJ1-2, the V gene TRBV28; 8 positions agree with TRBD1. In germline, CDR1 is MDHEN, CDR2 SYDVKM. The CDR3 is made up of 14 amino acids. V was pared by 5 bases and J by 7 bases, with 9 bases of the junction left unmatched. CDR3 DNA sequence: TGTGCCAGCAGTCTACTGACAGGGGTTGTTGGCTACACCTTC. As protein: CASSLLTGVVGYTF.